The T cell receptor (beta chain) described here comes from a study of T cells in Graves' hyperthyroidism and ophthalmopathy (dated by TCRdb to the late 2010s). With regard to the full study: Peripheral blood samples were taken at the time of initial diagnosis, prior to any treatment. To identify distinguishing TCR V-J signatures, a discovery cohort of around 100 patients was used, comprising under 45 with Graves' ophthalmopathy and about 59 with stable Graves' hyperthyroidism. Whether ophthalmopathy could be predicted prospectively was tested in an independent validation cohort made up of roughly 19 hyperthyroidism patients plus 17 patients who later progressed to ophthalmopathy. For training and testing, the roughly 97 patients in the discovery cohort were randomly divided in a 7:3 ratio. In addition, the study compared T-cell repertoires in thyroid tissue and in blood from a handful of Graves' hyperthyroidism patients. Once sampling was done, hyperthyroidism patients were given methimazole at a starting dose of 30 mg daily, whereas ophthalmopathy patients were given high-dose intravenous methylprednisolone. The paper reports TCR Vbeta CDR3 sequencing of some 140 peripheral blood samples: around 45 ophthalmopathy, under 85 hyperthyroidism and some 17 progressor patients. What the work shows at the level of the full study, not this receptor alone: No statistical method was used to set the sample size in advance, and investigators knew the group allocation. Ophthalmopathy was separated from stable hyperthyroidism by a 13 V-J signature model, with about 88% sensitivity and about 81% specificity obtained in cross-validation and 80%/75% obtained in testing. During validation, the model predicted progression to ophthalmopathy a median of approximately 7 months ahead of onset, with around 71% sensitivity and 72.22% specificity. Most expanded thyroid clonotypes (frequency above 0.001) were also detected in blood, suggesting blood repertoires may reflect thyroid immune responses.

Stable Graves' hyperthyroidism was defined as no progression to ophthalmopathy during 18 months of follow-up. Hyperthyroidism patients were aged 18 to 65 years and newly diagnosed, with disease duration of less than 2 months. Patients with uncontrolled infections, other autoimmune diseases, pregnancy or lactation were excluded. Diagnoses relied on clinical symptoms, serum thyroxine and TRAb, thyroid ultrasound and orbital computed tomography. PBMCs were separated from 8 to 10 ml of fresh peripheral blood using Ficoll-Paque density gradient centrifugation. Total RNA was extracted using Trizol reagent, and RNA quality was assessed on an Agilent 2100 Bioanalyzer. This clonotype occurred many times. Its binding antigen is unknown. It has no much larger one-base neighbor in the sample; base qualities were not kept. Germline trimming amounts to 5 bases on V and 11 bases on J, with 7 as the count of junction bases outside the gene matches. The CDR3, cysteine through phenylalanine, is 12 amino acids long. Only the CDR3 DNA is retained, 36 bases long and in frame from the first base. The germline V gene sets CDR1 to MNHEY and CDR2 to SVGEGT.

TCR beta CDR3 regions were amplified from RNA transcripts. The TCR CDR3 was subjected to a first round of RT-PCR using the HTBI primer set and the Qiagen OneStep RT-PCR kit. Libraries were constructed in a second round of multiplex PCR, after which size selection and purification were performed. Sequencing of the libraries was done on an Illumina HiSeq2000 using paired-end 100 bp reads. In the original analysis: SOAPnuke was used to process the raw data, with reads discarded if the reads contained adapters or uncalled bases, had a mean Phred below 15, or lacked an exact constant-primer or identifier match. COPE v1.2.5 was used to merge high-quality paired reads, and clonotypes were defined as unique nucleotide sequences. MiTCR v1.1 was used to align the clonotypes against IMGT TRBV, TRBD and TRBJ reference segments. Only V-J combinations with frequency above 0.0001, covering about 99% of repertoires, were analysed. A TCS score was defined as the ratio between F50 (clonal expansion) and ExV (chaos), using BLOSUM62-based TCRdist between CDR3 peptides within each V-J. Welch's t-statistics and random forest reduced fewer than 550 V-J features to about 13, which were used in a naive Bayes classifier (R e1071). TCRdb took the public reads, trimmed them with fastp at Q25, ran MiXCR for clone calling and kept in-frame beta chains. One record per CDR3 amino acid sequence lists the most common genes and DNA. For this entry, the V and J calls and clone size follow TCRdb and not the study's own pipeline. Here the sample has around 440,000 distinct CDR3 sequences; 15% to 17% occur a single time. About 14% of the sample belongs to the ten largest clones.

The source material was blood. The chain links TRBV6-2 or TRBV6-3 with TRBJ2-5; 8 central bases correspond to TRBD2. This sequence was found in a woman under 30 with Graves' hyperthyroidism. DNA sequence: TGTGCCAGCAGTCCAACCGGGAGGGGTCAGTACTTC. It translates as CASSPTGRGQYF.